The present TCR beta chain was sequenced within a study of blood T cell repertoires in COVID-19. Original analysis: Reference gene primer amplification yielded estimated nucleated cell counts. Repertoires were generated with immunoSEQ multiplex PCR, while TCRdb's copy carries only in-frame clones and drops some. That table furnishes V, J and clone size, whereas the DNA furnished D and trimming. The repertoire has some 110,000 clones, roughly 85% of them found once; the top ten carry around 3.2%. Germline V gene data show CDR1 as SGHKS and CDR2 as YYEKEE (reference sequence). The V and J ends lost 0 bases and 3 bases, in that order; junction bases with no gene match: 6. The CDR3 consists of 15 residues.

The chain links TRBV5-5 to TRBJ2-7; 7 nucleotides align to TRBD1. This receptor was identified in a woman older than 75 with COVID-19, enrolled during active disease. Sequenced: peripheral blood. For the CDR3, the DNA is TGTGCCAGCAGCTTGGTGGGACAGAGAGTCTACGAGCAGTACTTC. Residues: CASSLVGQRVYEQYF.